The 30 T cell receptor beta chains below were found in one sample sequenced in a study of blood T cell repertoires in COVID-19. Clones were sequenced by immunoSEQ multiplex PCR, and TCRdb holds only the in-frame ones, with some missing. The sample holds 110,000 to 150,000 clones, 84% seen once. The sequenced sample consisted of peripheral blood. The receptor source for this set is a human donor in a cohort sampled during active COVID-19.

This chain uses TRBV5-1 with TRBJ1-1; no reliable D call. This CDR3 has 14 residues. V lost 5 bases, J lost 3 bases, and 14 bases lay in between. Looked up from germline, CDR1 is SGHRS and CDR2 is YFSETQ. Written as DNA, the CDR3 is TGCGCCAGCAGGGCTTCGTTTGCGGACACTGAAGCTTTCTTT. Translated: CASRASFADTEAFF.

J is TRBJ2-7 and V is TRBV27; possible D gene TRBD2, 5 bases. There are 18 residues in the CDR3. The V end lost 1 base, the J end lost 1 base, and 20 bases lay between the germline ends. The germline gives CDR1 MNHEY, CDR2 SMNVEV (reference sequence). The CDR3 coding sequence is TGTGCCAGCAGTTTATATCAACATCTCGGAGGAGGATCCTACGAGCAGTACTTC. It encodes CASSLYQHLGGGSYEQYF.

The chain employs TRBV6-2 or TRBV6-3 and TRBJ1-2; 8 bases align to TRBD1. The V gene end was trimmed by 2 bases and the J gene end by 7 bases; junction bases not matched to a gene: 0. This CDR3 is 12 amino acids long. The germline CDR1 and CDR2 sequences are MNHEY and SVGEGT. CDR3 sequence: CASSYDRGGYTF. CDR3 sequence (DNA): TGTGCCAGCAGTTACGACAGGGGTGGCTACACCTTC.

This chain joins TRBV6-5 and TRBJ1-5, with a tentative D call TRBD1 (6 bases). Germline loops: CDR1 MNHEY, CDR2 SVGAGI. This CDR3 spans 15 amino acids. Trimming removed 4 bases at V and 0 bases at J, with 10 bases between. CDR3 nucleotide sequence: TGTGCCAGCAGTTTAAGGGGGTATAGCAATCAGCCCCAGCATTTT. Its protein product is CASSLRGYSNQPQHF.

This clone was observed a single time. The chain has TRBV6-5 and TRBJ1-2; D is possibly TRBD1 (5 bases). CDR3 length: 13 amino acids. Germline values: CDR1 MNHEY, CDR2 SVGAGI. V was trimmed by 2 bases and J by 7 bases, leaving 11 bases between them. The CDR3 sequence: CASSYGAVGGYTF. CDR3 sequence (DNA): TGTGCCAGCAGTTACGGGGCAGTGGGTGGCTACACCTTC.

The chain has TRBV7-2 and TRBJ2-2; the match to TRBD2 covers 15 bases. The V and J ends lost 4 bases and 4 bases, in that order; junction bases with no gene match: 4. CDR3 size: 17 residues. Per germline, CDR1 SGHTA and CDR2 FQGNSA. The DNA of the CDR3 is TGTGCCAGCAGCTCCCGGACTAGCGGGAGGGTCACCGGGGAGCTGTTTTTT. Residues: CASSSRTSGRVTGELFF.

V gene TRBV11-1 combines with J gene TRBJ2-7; tentatively, D is TRBD2 (6 bases). The germline CDR1 and CDR2 sequences are SGHAT and FQDESV (reference sequence). V dropped 2 bases and J dropped 7 bases, with 12 bases sitting between them. The CDR3 covers 13 residues. CDR3 protein: CASSLRAGREQYF. In DNA, the CDR3 is TGTGCCAGCAGCTTAAGGGCAGGGAGGGAGCAGTACTTC. The variable domain in full, completed from reference TRBV11-1 and TRBJ2-7, reads EAEVAQSPRYKITEKSQAVAFWCDPISGHATLYWYRQILGQGPELLVQFQDESVVDDSQLPKDRFSAERLKGVDSTLKIQPAELGDSAMYLCASSLRAGREQYFGPGTRLTVT.

This rearrangement joins TRBV20-1 to TRBJ2-5; 8 nucleotides line up with TRBD2. Germline assignment: CDR1 DFQATT and CDR2 SNEGSKA (reference sequence). This CDR3 is 14 amino acids long. After removal of 3 bases from V and 2 bases from J, the junction contained 5 bases not matched to a gene. The CDR3 here is CSASRTSSQETQYF. Written as DNA, the CDR3 is TGCAGTGCTAGTCGGACTAGCAGTCAAGAGACCCAGTACTTC.

This chain links TRBV18 with TRBJ2-2; maybe TRBD2 (5 bases). The CDR3 has 16 amino acids. The V gene lost 6 bases and the J gene lost 0 bases, with 14 bases spanning the gap. CDR1 and CDR2 from the germline V gene are KGHSH and LQKENI. The CDR3 protein is CASSIRRGANTGELFF. Here the CDR3 DNA reads TGTGCCAGCTCCATCCGCCGGGGTGCGAACACCGGGGAGCTGTTTTTT.

Regarding this clone: An end of the junction does not agree with germline; a read error may underlie this. The V gene is TRBV2, the J gene TRBJ2-2; 9 positions match TRBD2. Germline CDR1 reads SNHLY; CDR2 reads FYNNEI. The CDR3 has 15 amino acids. The CDR3 region is CASREAGGRTGELFF. In nucleotides, the CDR3 is TGTGCCAGCAGAGAAGCGGGGGGTCGGACCGGGGAGCTGTTTTTT.

The V gene is TRBV24-1, the J gene TRBJ1-2; possible D gene TRBD1, 6 bases. Trimming shortened V by 3 bases and J by 3 bases, and 16 bases separated the two germline ends. The CDR3 is made up of 16 amino acids. The germline V gene encodes CDR1 KGHDR and CDR2 SFDVKD. DNA of the CDR3: TGTGCCACCAGTGATGAAGACAGGCGGCGAGACTATGGCTACACCTTC. Its translation is CATSDEDRRRDYGYTF.

The chain uses TRBV27 and TRBJ2-7; 8 nucleotides match TRBD1. The germline V gene has CDR1 MNHEY and CDR2 SMNVEV (reference sequence). The CDR3 length is 14 residues. The V and J ends lost 11 bases and 4 bases, in that order; junction bases with no gene match: 13. The CDR3 bases are TGTGCCGGCGCTACAGGGGGTTTACTTTACGAGCAGTACTTC. Translating it yields CAGATGGLLYEQYF.

The J gene is TRBJ1-2, the V gene TRBV5-5, with 7 bases fitting TRBD1. The CDR3 extends over 14 amino acids. Germline CDR1 is SGHKS and CDR2 is YYEKEE (reference sequence). V dropped 1 base and J dropped 7; count of bases not matched to a gene: 7. The CDR3 nucleotides are TGTGCCAGCAGCTTGACTTTAAGGGACAGTGGCTACACCTTC. It specifies CASSLTLRDSGYTF.

This chain uses TRBV4-2 with TRBJ2-5; D is possibly TRBD2 (7 bases). In germline, CDR1 is LGHNA, CDR2 YNFKEQ. This CDR3 region has 17 residues. Deletions cut 4 bases from V and 1 base from J, with 19 bases between. CDR3 protein: CASSPAGGGGRQETQYF. The CDR3 nucleotides read TGTGCCAGCAGCCCTGCTGGGGGCGGGGGACGCCAAGAGACCCAGTACTTC.

This chain uses TRBV12-5 with TRBJ1-1; D unclear. Germline values: CDR1 LGHNT, CDR2 FRNRAP. The V and J ends lost 1 base and 6 bases respectively, with 9 bases between them. This CDR3 has 13 amino acids. CDR3 nucleotide sequence: TGTGCTAGTGGTTTGGCTCCGAGGGCTGAAGCTTTCTTT. As protein: CASGLAPRAEAFF.

The rearrangement links TRBV4-1 to TRBJ2-7; 9 positions agree with TRBD1. With V trimmed by 1 base and J by 3 bases, 7 bases remained unmatched. From germline, CDR1 is MGHRA and CDR2 YSYEKL. The CDR3 consists of 16 residues. Here the CDR3 DNA reads TGCGCCAGCAGCCAAGCCGGGACAGGGAGCCTCTACGAGCAGTACTTC. Protein sequence: CASSQAGTGSLYEQYF.

Only a few counts were recorded for this clone. V and J are TRBV18 and TRBJ2-7, with 8 positions matching TRBD1. The V segment lost 3 bases and the J segment 3 bases; nucleotides outside the gene matches: 7. Germline CDR1 is KGHSH and CDR2 is LQKENI. The CDR3 is 15 amino acids. The CDR3 region is CASSPKGQAIYEQYF. The CDR3 DNA is TGTGCCAGCTCACCGAAGGGACAGGCGATCTACGAGCAGTACTTC.

The DNA of the CDR3 is TGTGCCAGCAGCCGTCGGCCAGGGGGTAGTTCACCCCTCCACTTT. Translated, it gives CASSRRPGGSSPLHF. The rearrangement links TRBV7-3 to TRBJ1-6; 7 nucleotides agree with TRBD1. CDR3 length: 15 residues. V trimming: 5 bases; J trimming: 9 bases; junction bases outside the gene matches: 10. Per the germline V gene, CDR1 is SGHTA and CDR2 is FQGTGA.

This sequence joins TRBV15 and TRBJ1-3, with D unresolved. V was cut by 5 bases and J by 2 bases, with 19 bases left in between. The length of the CDR3 is 17 residues. Germline V gene lookup returns CDR1 LNHNV and CDR2 YYDKDF (reference sequence). The CDR3 reads CATSGELTAYPGNTIYF. Written as DNA, the CDR3 is TGTGCCACCAGCGGGGAGCTCACTGCCTATCCTGGAAACACCATATATTTT.

This clone was recorded a few times. J is TRBJ2-3 and V is TRBV7-2; TRBD1 matches at 10 bases. The CDR3 contains 14 residues. In germline, CDR1 is SGHTA, CDR2 FQGNSA. J was trimmed by 5 bases and V by 5 bases; bases with no gene match: 4. CDR3 loop: CASSAGQGKDTQYF. DNA for the CDR3: TGTGCCAGCAGCGCGGGACAGGGGAAAGATACGCAGTATTTT.

V and J are TRBV4-1 and TRBJ2-7; D is possibly TRBD1 (8 bases). The V and J ends lost 2 bases and 4 bases respectively, with 12 bases between them. The germline gives CDR1 MGHRA, CDR2 YSYEKL. The CDR3 extends over 14 amino acids. The CDR3 here is CASSQNRGGYEQYF. The CDR3 region has the DNA TGCGCCAGCAGCCAAAACAGGGGGGGTTACGAGCAGTACTTC.

The V call is TRBV7-8, the J call TRBJ1-1; 8 nucleotides line up with TRBD1. The germline gives CDR1 SGHVS, CDR2 FQNEAQ. J lost 0 bases, V lost 5 bases, and 8 bases had no gene match. The CDR3 loop spans 16 amino acids. CDR3 residues: CASSLRQGKLNTEAFF. CDR3 DNA: TGTGCCAGCAGCCTTAGACAGGGGAAGCTGAACACTGAAGCTTTCTTT.

This clone was found once. The genes are TRBV4-3 and TRBJ1-1, with 7 bases identical to TRBD1. Germline CDR1 and CDR2: LGHNA and YSLEER. V lost 1 base and J lost 0; bases outside the gene matches: 5. This CDR3 region has 16 residues. The CDR3 here is CASSQGTGVMNTEAFF. CDR3 DNA: TGCGCCAGCAGCCAAGGGACAGGAGTTATGAACACTGAAGCTTTCTTT.

The chain recombines TRBV28 with TRBJ2-3; TRBD1 is a possible D gene (6 bases). The length of the CDR3 is 14 residues. Germline V gene data show CDR1 as MDHEN and CDR2 as SYDVKM. Trimming removed 7 bases at V and 2 bases at J, with 13 bases between. CDR3 loop: CASKQAGATDTQYF. The CDR3 bases are TGTGCCAGCAAGCAGGCAGGGGCCACAGATACGCAGTATTTT.

The chain has TRBV5-1 and TRBJ1-6, with 10 bases fitting TRBD1. The V segment lost 0 bases and the J segment 9 bases; nucleotides outside the gene matches: 3. This CDR3 has 15 residues. Germline CDR1 reads SGHRS; CDR2 reads YFSETQ. The CDR3 region is CASSLDGQGGSPLHF. The DNA of the CDR3 is TGCGCCAGCAGCTTGGACGGACAGGGGGGTTCACCCCTCCACTTT.

This clone has a single count. The rearrangement joins TRBV6-6 to TRBJ1-2; TRBD1 aligns across 7 bases. Trimming at V came to 6 bases and at J to 7 bases, leaving 11 bases not matched to a gene. The CDR3 is 14 amino acids. Germline V lookup: CDR1 MNHNY, CDR2 SVGAGI (reference sequence). In DNA form, the CDR3 reads TGTGCCAGCAGGGTACACCAGGGGGAAACTGGCTACACCTTC. Protein: CASRVHQGETGYTF.

V is TRBV10-3 and J is TRBJ2-3; D is possibly TRBD2 (5 bases). This CDR3 has 16 residues. Germline lookup yields CDR1 ENHRY and CDR2 SYGVKD. V shed 0 bases and J shed 9 bases, with 19 bases lying between them. DNA for the CDR3: TGTGCCATCAGTGAGTCTATGACGGGGTTTTTGGACACGCAGTATTTT. As protein: CAISESMTGFLDTQYF.

V gene TRBV28 combines with J gene TRBJ2-7; 11 bases line up with TRBD1. The junction had 5 bases not matched to a gene; V was cut back by 4 bases and J by 3 bases. The CDR3 is 15 amino acids. Germline V lookup: CDR1 MDHEN, CDR2 SYDVKM. In DNA form, the CDR3 reads TGTGCCAGCAGTTCACCGGGACAGGGGGACTACGAGCAGTACTTC. It specifies CASSSPGQGDYEQYF.

The CDR3 sequence: CASSLSSGRETQYF. The CDR3 DNA is TGTGCCAGCAGCTTATCTAGCGGAAGAGAGACCCAGTACTTC. This chain joins TRBV7-2 and TRBJ2-5; 7 nucleotides align to TRBD2. Germline CDR1 SGHTA, CDR2 FQGNSA. Trimming took 2 bases from V and 4 from J; bases not matched to a gene: 4. The CDR3 has 14 amino acids.

This chain uses TRBV7-2 with TRBJ1-2; D perhaps matches TRBD1 (5 bases). Trimming took 5 bases from V and 4 from J, leaving 20 bases between them. CDR1 SGHTA and CDR2 FQGNSA come from the germline V gene. This CDR3 spans 16 amino acids. The chain's CDR3 is CASSTTPTGALYGYTF. The CDR3 DNA reads TGTGCCAGCAGCACAACGCCCACAGGAGCCCTCTATGGCTACACCTTC.